This entry lists 18 T cell receptor beta chains sequenced from one sample in a study of blood T cells in healthy people across ages. Through a sample-barcoded 5' primer and a J-beta primer mix, a second PCR was run for 7 to 11 cycles. TCRdb called the 5' RACE reads again in MiXCR, with one record for every CDR3 protein. This table has around 280,000 distinct CDR3 sequences, roughly a quarter appearing once. Sequencing input: blood. The source of these receptors is a woman between 65 and 79 years old in good health.

The V gene is TRBV7-9, the J gene TRBJ1-1; D gene uncertain. Germline V CDR1 and CDR2: SEHNR, FQNEAQ (reference sequence). V was pared by 5 bases and J by 0 bases, with 16 bases between. This CDR3 region has 16 residues. CDR3 sequence reads: CASSLVGEGVNTEAFF. Written as DNA, the CDR3 is TGTGCCAGCAGCCTAGTCGGGGAAGGAGTGAACACTGAAGCTTTCTTT.

The rearrangement uses TRBV5-1 and TRBJ2-4, with D tentatively TRBD2 (5 bases). The CDR3 spans 18 residues. Germline V gene lookup returns CDR1 SGHRS and CDR2 YFSETQ. V was trimmed by 2 bases and J by 0 bases, leaving 18 bases between them. This CDR3 reads CASSLTFSGEKAKNIQYF. The CDR3 DNA reads as TGCGCCAGCAGCTTAACGTTTAGTGGGGAGAAAGCCAAAAACATTCAGTACTTC.

The chain is built from TRBV5-4 and TRBJ2-2; perhaps TRBD2 as D (6 bases). CDR1 is SGHNT, CDR2 YYREEE, per germline (reference sequence). V gave up 4 bases and J gave up 4 bases, with 11 bases separating them. The CDR3 contains 14 residues. CDR3 nucleotides: TGTGCCAGCAGCCATGCGGGATCCACCGGGGAGCTGTTTTTT. Translating it yields CASSHAGSTGELFF.

The CDR3 DNA reads as TGCGCCAGCAGCCTTCCCGAAGGGGGCTCGCAGTATTCACCCCTCCACTTT. Translating it yields CASSLPEGGSQYSPLHF. The rearrangement uses TRBV4-1 and TRBJ1-6, with 7 bases identical to TRBD1. Germline V gives CDR1 MGHRA, CDR2 YSYEKL. CDR3 length equals 17 residues. Trimming cost V 4 bases and J 8 bases; bases outside gene matches: 14.

V usage is TRBV7-2 and J usage is TRBJ1-3, with D hard to call. The CDR3 extends over 14 amino acids. V lost 1 base and J 6 bases, leaving 10 bases between the germline ends. CDR1 is SGHTA and CDR2 is FQGNSA in the germline V gene. The CDR3 region is CASSLEGNQNTIYF. CDR3 bases: TGTGCCAGCAGCTTAGAGGGAAATCAAAACACCATATATTTT.

The chain carries TRBV29-1 and TRBJ2-3, with 8 nucleotides matching TRBD1. Trimming cost V 5 bases and J 3 bases; bases outside gene matches: 7. CDR3 size: 14 residues. CDR1 and CDR2 from the germline V gene are SQVTM and ANQGSEA. CDR3 sequence: CSVSQGARTDTQYF. The CDR3 bases are TGCAGCGTTTCTCAGGGGGCCAGGACAGATACGCAGTATTTT.

In this sample, this clonotype turned up many times. The chain couples TRBV12-3 or TRBV12-4 to TRBJ2-5; 7 bases line up with TRBD2. The CDR3 has 13 residues. The V and J ends lost 5 bases and 4 bases, in that order; junction bases with no gene match: 4. The CDR3 nucleotides read TGTGCCAGCAGTATCGCGGGAGCAGAGACCCAGTACTTC. Translated, it gives CASSIAGAETQYF.

As regards this clonotype: Compared with germline, one end of the junction differs, possibly owing to a read error. This chain connects TRBV2 to TRBJ1-4; 8 positions match TRBD1. CDR3 size: 15 residues. From germline, CDR1 is SNHLY and CDR2 FYNNEI. The CDR3 reads CASNEGQGIWEKLFF. For the CDR3, the DNA is TGTGCCAGCAATGAAGGACAGGGCATTTGGGAAAAACTGTTTTTT.

The chain combines TRBV9 with TRBJ2-7; perhaps TRBD1 as D (6 bases). This CDR3 region has 13 residues. V gave up 3 bases and J gave up 6 bases, with 13 bases separating them. Germline V gene lookup returns CDR1 SGDLS and CDR2 YYNGEE. CDR3 in DNA: TGTGCCAGCAGCGGGGACATCCAGGGCGAGCAGTACTTC. Its protein is CASSGDIQGEQYF. The variable domain in full, with the rest retrieved from reference TRBV9 and TRBJ2-7, is DSGVTQTPKHLITATGQRVTLRCSPRSGDLSVYWYQQSLDQGLQFLIQYYNGEERAKGNILERFSAQQFPDLHSELNLSSLELGDSALYFCASSGDIQGEQYFGPGTRLTVT.

This chain connects TRBV6-2 or TRBV6-3 to TRBJ2-1; D remains ambiguous. Germline V gene sequence: CDR1 MNHEY, CDR2 SVGEGT. V lost 0 bases, J lost 2 bases, and 5 bases lay in between. This CDR3 has 14 amino acids. The CDR3 protein is CASSYSFTYNEQFF. CDR3 in DNA: TGTGCCAGCAGTTACTCTTTCACCTACAATGAGCAGTTCTTC.

This clonotype was counted many times. The J gene is TRBJ1-1, the V gene TRBV28, with D perhaps TRBD1 (6 bases). Germline values: CDR1 MDHEN, CDR2 SYDVKM. This CDR3 has 12 residues. Trimming removed 7 bases from V and 9 bases from J, with 15 bases in between. CDR3 amino acids: CASITSTGQAFF. CDR3 DNA: TGTGCCAGCATTACCTCGACAGGACAAGCTTTCTTT.

The chain couples TRBV6-5 to TRBJ2-7, with 11 bases fitting TRBD1. The J call is doubtful: the DNA matches TRBJ2-5 better. Germline values: CDR1 MNHEY, CDR2 SVGAGI. The CDR3 extends over 15 amino acids. CDR3 in DNA: TGTGCCAGCAGTCGTGGGACAGGGGGACGAGAGACCCAGTACTTC. Translation: CASSRGTGGRETQYF.

This clonotype was seen only a few times. The chain recombines TRBV7-9 with TRBJ2-7; D remains unclear. There are 12 residues in the CDR3. With 3 bases removed from V and 3 bases from J, the gap between germline ends came to 6 bases. Germline V gene lookup returns CDR1 SEHNR and CDR2 FQNEAQ (reference sequence). The DNA for the CDR3 is TGTGCCAGCAGCTTTAACGACTACGAGCAGTACTTC. Amino acid sequence: CASSFNDYEQYF. Based on the CDR3 plus reference TRBV7-9 and TRBJ2-7, the full variable domain is DTGVSQNPRHKITKRGQNVTFRCDPISEHNRLYWYRQTLGQGPEFLTYFQNEAQLEKSRLLSDRFSAERPKGSFSTLEIQRTEQGDSAMYLCASSFNDYEQYFGPGTRLTVT.

Regarding this clonotype: Germline is not matched at one junction end, which may reflect a read error. The chain recombines TRBV7-2 with TRBJ1-2; weak D call: TRBD1 (5 bases). Germline CDR1 is SGHTA and CDR2 is FQGNSA. This CDR3 is 14 amino acids long. The DNA for the CDR3 is TGTGCCAGCACCTTAGGGGTTGCGAACTATGGCTACACCTTC. The encoded protein is CASTLGVANYGYTF. Full variable domain (remainder filled in from reference TRBV7-2 and TRBJ1-2): GAGVSQSPSNKVTEKGKDVELRCDPISGHTALYWYRQSLGQGLEFLIYFQGNSAPDKSGLPSDRFSAERTGGSVSTLTIQRTQQEDSAVYLCASTLGVANYGYTFGSGTRLTVV.

The rearrangement links TRBV6-2 or TRBV6-3 to TRBJ1-5; D is unclear. The germline gives CDR1 MNHEY, CDR2 SVGEGT. The CDR3 contains 14 residues. V dropped 6 bases and J dropped 1 base, with 10 bases sitting between them. CDR3 loop: CASSPYRSNQPQHF. CDR3 sequence (DNA): TGTGCCAGCAGCCCATACAGAAGCAATCAGCCCCAGCATTTT.

The chain combines TRBV28 with TRBJ2-1; unclear D gene. The CDR3 is made up of 15 amino acids. Between the trimmed V and J ends, which lost 1 base and 3 bases, there was a span of 10 bases. Per the germline V gene, CDR1 is MDHEN and CDR2 is SYDVKM. CDR3 sequence reads: CASSLFRPSYNEQFF. CDR3 in DNA: TGTGCCAGCAGTTTATTTCGTCCTAGCTACAATGAGCAGTTCTTC. The variable domain in full, with the rest retrieved from reference TRBV28 and TRBJ2-1, is DVKVTQSSRYLVKRTGEKVFLECVQDMDHENMFWYRQDPGLGLRLIYFSYDVKMKEKGDIPEGYSVSREKKERFSLILESASTNQTSMYLCASSLFRPSYNEQFFGPGTRLTVL.

This chain joins TRBV14 and TRBJ2-1; D not certain. Germline V gene lookup returns CDR1 SGHDN and CDR2 FVKESK. The CDR3 consists of 12 residues. V was cut by 3 bases and J by 7 bases, with 7 bases left in between. CDR3 amino acids: CASSQASNEQFF. DNA for the CDR3: TGTGCCAGCAGCCAGGCAAGTAATGAGCAGTTCTTC.

The rearrangement links TRBV10-3 to TRBJ2-7; TRBD1 is a possible D gene (5 bases). The germline gives CDR1 ENHRY, CDR2 SYGVKD. This CDR3 comprises 12 residues. Trimming stripped 4 bases from V and 3 bases from J, with 7 bases between. CDR3 sequence: CAISGQSYEQYF. For the CDR3, the DNA is TGTGCCATCAGTGGACAGAGCTACGAGCAGTACTTC.